Each of the 4 T cell receptor beta chains below was sequenced from the same sample in a study of lymphopenia after photon versus proton radiotherapy. Profiling relied on immunoSEQ multiplex PCR, and the TCRdb table lists in-frame clones only, not all of them. The sample contains 40,000 to 55,000 clones, roughly 90% of which appear only once. The source material was peripheral blood, sampled from a patient treated with photon-based radiotherapy. The origin of the receptors is a woman aged 40 to 50 with cholangiocarcinoma.

This chain links TRBV30 with TRBJ2-1, with 14 bases matching TRBD2. The ends lost 5 bases at V and 5 bases at J; junction bases unmatched: 8. The length of the CDR3 is 16 residues. Germline CDR1 is GTSNPN and CDR2 is SVGIG (reference sequence). The CDR3 protein is CAWARGTSGGNNEQFF. The CDR3 coding sequence is TGTGCCTGGGCCCGGGGGACTAGCGGGGGAAACAATGAGCAGTTCTTC.

In its sample, this clone was seen once. The rearrangement links TRBV5-1 to TRBJ2-1; D is unclear. Germline CDR1 reads SGHRS; CDR2 reads YFSETQ. Trimming took 0 bases from V and 7 from J, leaving 11 bases between them. The length of the CDR3 is 14 residues. The CDR3, as DNA: TGCGCCAGCAGCTTGGCCAGAGAGATTAATGAGCAGTTCTTC. This translates into CASSLAREINEQFF.

The chain employs TRBV28 and TRBJ2-5; possibly TRBD2 for D (7 bases). This CDR3 has 17 amino acids. The V end lost 6 bases, the J end lost 4 bases, and 24 bases lay between the germline ends. Germline CDR1 is MDHEN and CDR2 is SYDVKM. CDR3 in amino acids: CASRLRGAGEGRETQYF. The CDR3 DNA sequence: TGTGCCAGCAGATTAAGGGGGGCGGGAGAAGGAAGAGAGACCCAGTACTTC.

The chain is built from TRBV30 and TRBJ1-1; D possibly corresponds to TRBD1 (6 bases). The CDR3 is 14 amino acids. Germline CDR1 GTSNPN, CDR2 SVGIG (reference sequence). V gave up 1 base and J gave up 5 bases, with 14 bases separating them. CDR3 loop: CAWSDGGPGTEAFF. In DNA, the CDR3 is TGTGCCTGGAGTGATGGGGGGCCGGGGACTGAAGCTTTCTTT.